Listed below are T cell receptor beta chains from one sample, sequenced in a study of T cell changes during pregnancy in multiple sclerosis. TCRdb's copy holds only in-frame clones and misses some; the assay was immunoSEQ multiplex PCR. The sample has tens of thousands of clones, over 90% seen once. The sample here was CD4+ T cells from peripheral blood mononuclear cells, taken in the third trimester of pregnancy. The receptors derive from a female donor in good health, enrolled as a control in a pregnancy study. Each CDR3 is given with its conserved first and last residue. The order of the fields is clone size, D gene, V gene, J gene, CDR3 protein, CDR3 DNA. A D gene is named only where the DNA matches it firmly. Size tells how often a clone was seen (once, few, many) or the class of an expanded clone, and some rows leave it out.

clone size: .
D gene: TRBD1
V gene: TRBV11-2
J gene: TRBJ1-1
CDR3 protein: CASSSPMDRPSVF
CDR3 DNA: TGTGCCAGCAGCTCCCCGATGGACAGGCCGTCGGTCTTT

clone size: few
D gene: TRBD1
V gene: TRBV4-1
J gene: TRBJ1-4
CDR3 protein: CASSHEPGKDRVFKTNEKLFF
CDR3 DNA: TGCGCCAGCAGCCACGAACCGGGCAAGGACAGGGTTTTCAAAACTAATGAAAAACTGTTTTTT

clone size: .
D gene: .
V gene: TRBV19
J gene: TRBJ1-5
CDR3 protein: CASTPGTADAQPQHF
CDR3 DNA: TGTGCCAGTACCCCCGGGACTGCCGACGCTCAGCCCCAGCATTTT

clone size: .
D gene: TRBD1
V gene: TRBV7-3
J gene: TRBJ2-2
CDR3 protein: CASSLDGTGSRELFF
CDR3 DNA: TGTGCCAGCAGCTTAGACGGGACAGGGAGCCGGGAGCTGTTTTTT

clone size: few
D gene: .
V gene: TRBV18
J gene: TRBJ2-2
CDR3 protein: CASSPDMNTGELFF
CDR3 DNA: TGTGCCAGCTCACCAGACATGAACACCGGGGAGCTGTTTTTT

clone size: .
D gene: .
V gene: TRBV18
J gene: TRBJ1-6
CDR3 protein: CASSPGDGSNSPLHF
CDR3 DNA: TGTGCCAGCTCACCAGGGGACGGGAGCAATTCACCCCTCCACTTT

clone size: .
D gene: .
V gene: TRBV6-6
J gene: TRBJ2-7
CDR3 protein: CASRGTGFYEQYF
CDR3 DNA: TGTGCCAGCAGGGGCACTGGTTTCTACGAGCAGTACTTC

clone size: .
D gene: .
V gene: TRBV6-5
J gene: TRBJ2-3
CDR3 protein: CASSYGDSRTDTQYF
CDR3 DNA: TGTGCCAGCAGTTACGGTGACAGCCGCACAGATACGCAGTATTTT

clone size: .
D gene: .
V gene: TRBV27
J gene: TRBJ2-5
CDR3 protein: CASSIRGAETQYF
CDR3 DNA: TGTGCCAGCAGTATACGGGGGGCTGAGACCCAGTACTTC

clone size: .
D gene: .
V gene: TRBV7-2
J gene: TRBJ2-1
CDR3 protein: CASNLGPGNEQFF
CDR3 DNA: TGTGCCAGCAACTTAGGGCCGGGGAATGAGCAGTTCTTC

clone size: .
D gene: .
V gene: TRBV28
J gene: TRBJ1-2
CDR3 protein: CASSPLQGNRGYTF
CDR3 DNA: TGTGCCAGCAGCCCCCTTCAGGGGAATCGTGGCTACACCTTC

clone size: .
D gene: .
V gene: TRBV4-3
J gene: TRBJ1-6
CDR3 protein: CASSQDRGAVGNSPLHF
CDR3 DNA: TGCGCCAGCAGCCAAGATCGGGGGGCGGTTGGCAATTCACCCCTCCACTTT

clone size: .
D gene: TRBD1
V gene: TRBV15
J gene: TRBJ2-2
CDR3 protein: CATSWGQGAGELFF
CDR3 DNA: TGTGCCACCAGCTGGGGACAGGGGGCCGGGGAGCTGTTTTTT

clone size: .
D gene: .
V gene: TRBV30
J gene: TRBJ1-2
CDR3 protein: CAFKGQGEANYGYTF
CDR3 DNA: TGTGCCTTCAAGGGCCAGGGTGAAGCTAACTATGGCTACACCTTC

clone size: .
D gene: TRBD1
V gene: TRBV5-6
J gene: TRBJ1-5
CDR3 protein: CASSSDRGVRSNQPQHF
CDR3 DNA: TGTGCCAGCAGCTCGGACAGGGGGGTTCGGAGCAATCAGCCCCAGCATTTT

clone size: .
D gene: .
V gene: TRBV28
J gene: TRBJ1-2
CDR3 protein: CASSSQGAGYTF
CDR3 DNA: TGTGCCAGCAGTTCCCAGGGTGCTGGCTACACCTTC

clone size: .
D gene: .
V gene: TRBV6-5
J gene: TRBJ2-7
CDR3 protein: CASRRQYATYEQYF
CDR3 DNA: TGTGCCAGCAGAAGACAATATGCGACCTACGAGCAGTACTTC

clone size: .
D gene: .
V gene: TRBV21-1
J gene: TRBJ1-4
CDR3 protein: CASSKEKDRGRF
CDR3 DNA: TGTGCCAGCAGCAAAGAGAAGGACAGGGGCCGGTTT

clone size: .
D gene: .
V gene: TRBV28
J gene: TRBJ1-1
CDR3 protein: CASSLGRTEAFF
CDR3 DNA: TGTGCCAGCAGTTTAGGGAGAACTGAAGCTTTCTTT

clone size: .
D gene: TRBD1
V gene: TRBV7-9
J gene: TRBJ1-3
CDR3 protein: CASSNRDREVNTIYF
CDR3 DNA: TGTGCCAGCAGCAACCGGGACAGGGAAGTAAACACCATATATTTT

clone size: .
D gene: TRBD1
V gene: TRBV13
J gene: TRBJ1-1
CDR3 protein: CASSRDRRTEAFF
CDR3 DNA: TGTGCCAGCAGCCGGGACAGGAGGACTGAAGCTTTCTTT

clone size: .
D gene: .
V gene: TRBV15
J gene: TRBJ1-5
CDR3 protein: CATSREQPNSNQPQHF
CDR3 DNA: TGTGCCACCAGCAGAGAACAGCCCAATAGCAATCAGCCCCAGCATTTT

clone size: .
D gene: .
V gene: TRBV4-3
J gene: TRBJ1-1
CDR3 protein: CASSQDRNTEAFF
CDR3 DNA: TGCGCCAGCAGCCAAGACAGGAACACTGAAGCTTTCTTT

clone size: .
D gene: TRBD1
V gene: TRBV28
J gene: TRBJ1-5
CDR3 protein: CASSVTGAIQPQHF
CDR3 DNA: TGTGCCAGCAGTGTGACAGGGGCCATTCAGCCCCAGCATTTT

clone size: .
D gene: .
V gene: TRBV7-2
J gene: TRBJ2-5
CDR3 protein: CASSQRGGARETQYF
CDR3 DNA: TGTGCCAGCAGCCAGCGTGGGGGGGCGCGAGAGACCCAGTACTTC

clone size: .
D gene: TRBD1
V gene: TRBV5-7
J gene: TRBJ1-6
CDR3 protein: CASSFPRQGSPYNSPLHF
CDR3 DNA: TGTGCCAGCAGCTTCCCCCGACAGGGAAGTCCCTATAATTCACCCCTCCACTTT

clone size: once
D gene: .
V gene: TRBV20-1
J gene: TRBJ2-1
CDR3 protein: CSAPSHNEQFF
CDR3 DNA: TGCAGTGCCCCCTCCCACAATGAGCAGTTCTTC

clone size: .
D gene: TRBD1
V gene: TRBV5-6
J gene: TRBJ1-4
CDR3 protein: CASSLDRGRVTNEKLFF
CDR3 DNA: TGTGCCAGCAGCTTGGACAGGGGGCGCGTGACTAATGAAAAACTGTTTTTT

clone size: .
D gene: .
V gene: TRBV2
J gene: TRBJ2-7
CDR3 protein: CASRYTSYEQYF
CDR3 DNA: TGTGCCAGCAGATACACTAGCTACGAGCAGTACTTC

clone size: once
D gene: .
V gene: TRBV4-3
J gene: TRBJ1-3
CDR3 protein: CASSDSSSGNTIYF
CDR3 DNA: TGCGCCAGCAGCGACTCAAGCTCTGGAAACACCATATATTTT

clone size: few
D gene: .
V gene: TRBV4-2
J gene: TRBJ1-1
CDR3 protein: CASSQPTGINTEAFF
CDR3 DNA: TGTGCCAGCAGCCAGCCTACAGGGATAAACACTGAAGCTTTCTTT

clone size: .
D gene: .
V gene: TRBV10-3
J gene: TRBJ2-7
CDR3 protein: CASGGGQGVNEQYF
CDR3 DNA: TGTGCCTCGGGGGGGGGACAGGGTGTCAACGAGCAGTACTTC

clone size: .
D gene: .
V gene: TRBV6-5
J gene: TRBJ1-6
CDR3 protein: CASSSRQPYNSPLHF
CDR3 DNA: TGTGCCAGCAGTTCGCGACAGCCCTATAATTCACCCCTCCACTTT

clone size: .
D gene: .
V gene: TRBV2
J gene: TRBJ1-4
CDR3 protein: CASRTNEKLFF
CDR3 DNA: TGTGCCAGCAGAACAAATGAAAAACTGTTTTTT